This T cell receptor beta chain derives from a study of breast tumors, draining lymph nodes, adjacent tissues. The study, taken as a whole, reports: Tumor repertoires ranked between lymph nodes and nontumor tissue in diversity, with V and J gene preferences. That most tumor T cells come from lymph nodes remained unproven. Data fit most tumor T cells coming from lymph node, expanding in tumor.

Samples came from axillary lymph nodes draining the breast cancer. The sample holds many counts of this clonotype. Its antigen is unknown. A single record per CDR3 protein comes from TCRdb applying MiXCR to the multiplex PCR reads. The repertoire holds approximately 230,000 distinct CDR3 sequences, with less than 40% as singletons. Germline V lookup: CDR1 MNHNY, CDR2 SVGAGI (reference sequence). CDR3 size: 14 residues. The V end lost 2 bases, the J end lost 1 base, and 9 bases lay between the germline ends. Sequenced: axillary lymph node tissue. V gene TRBV6-6 combines with J gene TRBJ2-7; unclear D gene. The TCR originated in a female donor with breast cancer. Some clones in this sample may be carry-over from other donors' samples. The CDR3 spells CASSYLGISYEQYF. CDR3 sequence (DNA): TGTGCCAGCAGTTACCTGGGAATTTCCTACGAGCAGTACTTC.